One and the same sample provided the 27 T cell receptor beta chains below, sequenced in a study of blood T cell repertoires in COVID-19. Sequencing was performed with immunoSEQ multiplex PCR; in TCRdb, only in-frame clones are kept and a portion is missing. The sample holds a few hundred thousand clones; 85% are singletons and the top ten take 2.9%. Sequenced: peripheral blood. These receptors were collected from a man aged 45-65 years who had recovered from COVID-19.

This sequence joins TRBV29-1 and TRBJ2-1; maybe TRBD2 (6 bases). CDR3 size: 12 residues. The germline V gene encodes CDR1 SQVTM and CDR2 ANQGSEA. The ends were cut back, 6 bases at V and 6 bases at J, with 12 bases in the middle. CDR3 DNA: TGCAGCGTCGTAGCGGAGGTCAATGAGCAGTTCTTC. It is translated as CSVVAEVNEQFF.

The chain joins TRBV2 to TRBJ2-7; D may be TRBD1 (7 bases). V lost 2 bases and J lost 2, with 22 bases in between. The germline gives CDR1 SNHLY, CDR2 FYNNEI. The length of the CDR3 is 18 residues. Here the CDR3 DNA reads TGTGCCAGCAGTGAAATAGGGGGCCGGGGGAGGAAGGCCTACGAGCAGTACTTC. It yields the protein CASSEIGGRGRKAYEQYF. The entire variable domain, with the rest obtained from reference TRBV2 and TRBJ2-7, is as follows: EPEVTQTPSHQVTQMGQEVILRCVPISNHLYFYWYRQILGQKVEFLVSFYNNEISEKSEIFDDQFSVERPDGSNFTLKIRSTKLEDSAMYFCASSEIGGRGRKAYEQYFGPGTRLTVT.

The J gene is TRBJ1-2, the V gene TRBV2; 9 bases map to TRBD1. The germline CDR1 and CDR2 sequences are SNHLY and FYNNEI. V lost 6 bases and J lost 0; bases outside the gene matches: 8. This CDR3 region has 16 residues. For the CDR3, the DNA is TGTGCCAGCAGGTTACAGGGGGCGACTACTAACTATGGCTACACCTTC. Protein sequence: CASRLQGATTNYGYTF.

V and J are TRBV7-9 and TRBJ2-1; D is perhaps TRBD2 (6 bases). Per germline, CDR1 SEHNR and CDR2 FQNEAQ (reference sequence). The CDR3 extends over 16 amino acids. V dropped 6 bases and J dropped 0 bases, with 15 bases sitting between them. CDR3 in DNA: TGTGCCAGCAGTCTAAGCGGGCTTAGCTCCTACAATGAGCAGTTCTTC. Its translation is CASSLSGLSSYNEQFF.

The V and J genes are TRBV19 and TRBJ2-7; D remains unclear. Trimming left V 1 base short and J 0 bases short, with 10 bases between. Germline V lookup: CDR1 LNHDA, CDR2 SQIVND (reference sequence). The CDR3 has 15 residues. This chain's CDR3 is CASSIVSSVSYEQYF. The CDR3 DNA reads TGTGCCAGTAGTATAGTATCCAGCGTCTCCTACGAGCAGTACTTC.

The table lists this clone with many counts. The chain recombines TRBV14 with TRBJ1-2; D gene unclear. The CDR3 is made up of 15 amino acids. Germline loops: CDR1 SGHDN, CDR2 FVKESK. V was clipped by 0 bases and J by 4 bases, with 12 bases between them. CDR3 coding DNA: TGTGCCAGCAGCCAAGATCACGAGAGGATCTATGGCTACACCTTC. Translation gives CASSQDHERIYGYTF.

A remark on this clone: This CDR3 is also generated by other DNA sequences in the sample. CDR3 bases: TGTGCCACCAGTGATCCCCGGGACAGAACCTACGAGCAGTACTTC. Amino acids: CATSDPRDRTYEQYF. The chain joins TRBV24-1 to TRBJ2-7, with 7 nucleotides matching TRBD1. With V trimmed by 3 bases and J by 2 bases, 6 bases remained unmatched. This CDR3 has 15 amino acids. The germline CDR1 and CDR2 sequences are KGHDR and SFDVKD.

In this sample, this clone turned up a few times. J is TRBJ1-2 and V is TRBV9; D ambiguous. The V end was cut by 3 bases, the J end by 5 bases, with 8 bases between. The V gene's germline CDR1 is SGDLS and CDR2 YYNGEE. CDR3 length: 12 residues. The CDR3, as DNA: TGTGCCAGCAGCGGCCAACTTTATGGCTACACCTTC. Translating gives CASSGQLYGYTF.

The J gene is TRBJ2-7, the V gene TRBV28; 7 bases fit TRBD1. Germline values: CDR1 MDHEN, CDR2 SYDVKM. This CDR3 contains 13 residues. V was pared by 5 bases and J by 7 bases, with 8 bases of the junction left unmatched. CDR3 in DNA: TGTGCCAGCAGTCCACCGGGACAGAGAGAGCAGTACTTC. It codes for CASSPPGQREQYF. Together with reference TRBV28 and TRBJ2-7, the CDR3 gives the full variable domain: DVKVTQSSRYLVKRTGEKVFLECVQDMDHENMFWYRQDPGLGLRLIYFSYDVKMKEKGDIPEGYSVSREKKERFSLILESASTNQTSMYLCASSPPGQREQYFGPGTRLTVT.

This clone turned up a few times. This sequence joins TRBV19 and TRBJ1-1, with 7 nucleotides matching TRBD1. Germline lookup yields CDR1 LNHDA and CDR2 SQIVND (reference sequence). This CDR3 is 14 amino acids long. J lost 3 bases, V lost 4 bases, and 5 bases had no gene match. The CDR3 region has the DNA TGTGCCAGTAGTACGGGACAGCGGTACACTGAAGCTTTCTTT. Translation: CASSTGQRYTEAFF.

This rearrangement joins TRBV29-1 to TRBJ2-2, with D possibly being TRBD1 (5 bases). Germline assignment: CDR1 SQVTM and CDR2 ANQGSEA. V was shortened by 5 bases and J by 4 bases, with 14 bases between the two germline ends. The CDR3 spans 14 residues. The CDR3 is CSVTAGKGTGELFF. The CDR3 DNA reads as TGCAGCGTTACGGCAGGGAAGGGCACCGGGGAGCTGTTTTTT.

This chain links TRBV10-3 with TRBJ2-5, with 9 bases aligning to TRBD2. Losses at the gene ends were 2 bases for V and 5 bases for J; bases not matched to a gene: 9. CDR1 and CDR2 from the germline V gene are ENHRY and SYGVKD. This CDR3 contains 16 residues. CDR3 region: CAISERVAGVGETQYF. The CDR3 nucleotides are TGTGCCATCAGTGAGAGGGTAGCGGGAGTTGGGGAGACCCAGTACTTC.

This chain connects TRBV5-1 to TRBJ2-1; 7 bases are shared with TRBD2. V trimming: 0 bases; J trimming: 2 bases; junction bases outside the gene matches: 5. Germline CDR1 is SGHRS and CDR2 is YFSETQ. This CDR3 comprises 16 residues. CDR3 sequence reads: CASSLGGGMTYNEQFF. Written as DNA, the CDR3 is TGCGCCAGCAGCTTGGGGGGAGGGATGACCTACAATGAGCAGTTCTTC. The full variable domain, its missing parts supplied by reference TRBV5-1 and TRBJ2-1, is KAGVTQTPRYLIKTRGQQVTLSCSPISGHRSVSWYQQTPGQGLQFLFEYFSETQRNKGNFPGRFSGRQFSNSRSEMNVSTLELGDSALYLCASSLGGGMTYNEQFFGPGTRLTVL.

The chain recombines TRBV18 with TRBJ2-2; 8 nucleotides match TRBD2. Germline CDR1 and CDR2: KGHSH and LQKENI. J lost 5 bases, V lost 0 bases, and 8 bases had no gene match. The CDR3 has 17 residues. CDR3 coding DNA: TGTGCCAGCTCACCACCGGTGCGGAGCGGGAGTACCGGGGAGCTGTTTTTT. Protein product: CASSPPVRSGSTGELFF.

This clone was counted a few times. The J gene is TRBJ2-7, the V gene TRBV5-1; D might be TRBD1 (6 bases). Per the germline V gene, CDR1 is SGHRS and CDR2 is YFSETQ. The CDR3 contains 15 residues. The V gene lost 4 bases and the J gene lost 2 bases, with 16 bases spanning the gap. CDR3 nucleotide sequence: TGCGCCAGCAGCCCGCGACAGGCCGCTCCCTACGAGCAGTACTTC. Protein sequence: CASSPRQAAPYEQYF.

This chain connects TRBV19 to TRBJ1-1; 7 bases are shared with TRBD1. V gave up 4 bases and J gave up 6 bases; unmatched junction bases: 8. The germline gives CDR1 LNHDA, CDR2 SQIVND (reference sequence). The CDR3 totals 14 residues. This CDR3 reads CASSNEGAISEAFF. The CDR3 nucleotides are TGTGCCAGTAGTAACGAGGGGGCGATTTCTGAAGCTTTCTTT.

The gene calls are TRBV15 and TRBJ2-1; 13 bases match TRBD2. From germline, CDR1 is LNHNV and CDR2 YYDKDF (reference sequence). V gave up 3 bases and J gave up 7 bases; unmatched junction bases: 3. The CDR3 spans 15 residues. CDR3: CATSRETSGRNEQFF. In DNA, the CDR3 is TGTGCCACCAGCAGGGAGACTAGCGGGAGGAATGAGCAGTTCTTC.

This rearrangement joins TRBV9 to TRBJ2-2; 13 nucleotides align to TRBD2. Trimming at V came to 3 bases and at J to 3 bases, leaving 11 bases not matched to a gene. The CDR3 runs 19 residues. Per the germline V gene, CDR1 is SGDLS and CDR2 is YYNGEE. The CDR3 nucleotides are TGTGCCAGCAGCGACGCCGGGACTAGCGGGGTACGGTACACCGGGGAGCTGTTTTTT. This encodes CASSDAGTSGVRYTGELFF.

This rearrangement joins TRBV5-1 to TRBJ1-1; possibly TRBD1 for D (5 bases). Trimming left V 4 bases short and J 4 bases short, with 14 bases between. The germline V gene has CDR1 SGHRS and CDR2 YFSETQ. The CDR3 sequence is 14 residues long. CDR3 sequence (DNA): TGCGCCAGCAGCCCACTGGGGGACTCCACTGAAGCTTTCTTT. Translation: CASSPLGDSTEAFF.

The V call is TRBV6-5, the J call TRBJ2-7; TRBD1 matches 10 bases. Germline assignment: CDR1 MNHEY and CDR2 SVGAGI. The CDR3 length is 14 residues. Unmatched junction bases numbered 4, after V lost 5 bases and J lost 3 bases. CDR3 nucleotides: TGTGCCAGCAGTCCCCGGACAGGGGGCTACGAGCAGTACTTC. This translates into CASSPRTGGYEQYF.

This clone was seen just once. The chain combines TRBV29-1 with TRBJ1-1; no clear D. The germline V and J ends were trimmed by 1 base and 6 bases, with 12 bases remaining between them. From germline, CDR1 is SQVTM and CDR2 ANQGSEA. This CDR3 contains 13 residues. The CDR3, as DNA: TGCAGCGTTGAAGTCTCCCGAGGCTCTGAAGCTTTCTTT. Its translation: CSVEVSRGSEAFF.

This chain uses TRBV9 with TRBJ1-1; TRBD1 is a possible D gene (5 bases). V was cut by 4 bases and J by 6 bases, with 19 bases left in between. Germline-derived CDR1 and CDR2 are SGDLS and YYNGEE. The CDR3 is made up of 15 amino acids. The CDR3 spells CASSPPGLSAPEAFF. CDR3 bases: TGTGCCAGCAGCCCCCCGGGACTTTCCGCTCCTGAAGCTTTCTTT.

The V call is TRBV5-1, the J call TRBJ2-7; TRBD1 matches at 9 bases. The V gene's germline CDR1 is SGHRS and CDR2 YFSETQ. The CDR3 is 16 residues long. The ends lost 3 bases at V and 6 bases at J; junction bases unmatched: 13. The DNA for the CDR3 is TGCGCCAGCAGCTGGGGACAGGGAACGAGCCGGGGCGAGCAGTACTTC. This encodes CASSWGQGTSRGEQYF.

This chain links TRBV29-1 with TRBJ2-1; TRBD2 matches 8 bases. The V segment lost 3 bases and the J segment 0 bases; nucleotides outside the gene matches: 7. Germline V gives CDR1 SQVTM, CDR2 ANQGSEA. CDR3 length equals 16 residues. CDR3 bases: TGCAGCGTTGATGACCTGGGGACTAGCTCCTACAATGAGCAGTTCTTC. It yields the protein CSVDDLGTSSYNEQFF.

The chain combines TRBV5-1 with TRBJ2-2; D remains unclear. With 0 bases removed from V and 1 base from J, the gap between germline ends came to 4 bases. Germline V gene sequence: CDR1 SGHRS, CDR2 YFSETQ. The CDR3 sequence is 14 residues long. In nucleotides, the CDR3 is TGCGCCAGCAGCTTGGCAGAGAACACCGGGGAGCTGTTTTTT. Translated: CASSLAENTGELFF.

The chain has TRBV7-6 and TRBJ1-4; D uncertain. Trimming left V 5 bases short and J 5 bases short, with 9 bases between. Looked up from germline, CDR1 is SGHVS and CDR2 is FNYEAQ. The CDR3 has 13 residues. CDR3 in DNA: TGTGCCAGCAGCCAGAACCCAAATGAAAAACTGTTTTTT. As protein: CASSQNPNEKLFF.

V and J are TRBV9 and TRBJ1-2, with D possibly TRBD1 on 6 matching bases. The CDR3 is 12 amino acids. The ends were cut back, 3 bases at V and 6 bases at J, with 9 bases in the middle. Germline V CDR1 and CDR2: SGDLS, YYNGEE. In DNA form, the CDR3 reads TGTGCCAGCAGCGCAAACAGGGATGGCTACACCTTC. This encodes CASSANRDGYTF.